The rows below give T cell receptor beta chains drawn from one sample of a study of cytomegalovirus exposure and HLA in healthy donors. Measured with immunoSEQ multiplex PCR; TCRdb has only the in-frame clones, and not every one. The data hold approximately 150,000 clones, with just under 75% observed a single time. The sample consisted of PBMCs. Receptors originate from a woman aged 18-29 years in good health and CMV-seronegative. Each CDR3 is given with its conserved first and last residue. D genes are given only for firm matches. Only some rows state a clone size, as once, few, many or a class for expanded clones.

D	V	J	size	DNA	CDR3
-	TRBV30	TRBJ1-2	once	TGTGCCTGGACCCCGACGGAGAACTATGGCTACACCTTC	CAWTPTENYGYTF
-	TRBV19	TRBJ1-1	-	TGTGCCAGTAGTAAAGGAGGGGTGATTGAAGCTTTCTTT	CASSKGGVIEAFF
TRBD1	TRBV4-2	TRBJ1-3	-	TGTGCCAGCAGCCCAGGGACAGGGCAGAATGGAAACACCATATATTTT	CASSPGTGQNGNTIYF
-	TRBV7-9	TRBJ2-1	-	TGTGCCAGCAGCTTCAGGGGCGAGTATAATGAGCAGTTCTTC	CASSFRGEYNEQFF
TRBD1	TRBV4-2	TRBJ2-5	-	TGTGCCAGCAGCCAAGATAAGACAGGGGCAGAGACCCAGTACTTC	CASSQDKTGAETQYF
TRBD1	TRBV11-3	TRBJ2-5	-	TGTGCCAGCAGCACCCGACAGGGACAGACCCAGTACTTC	CASSTRQGQTQYF
TRBD1	TRBV19	TRBJ1-1	-	TGTGCCAGTACCCGACTGGAGGGGGCGAACACTGAAGCTTTCTTT	CASTRLEGANTEAFF
TRBD1	TRBV9	TRBJ2-7	once	TGTGCCAGCAGCGCATCTGACAGGGTAGGCTCCTACGAGCAGTACTTC	CASSASDRVGSYEQYF
-	TRBV10-3	TRBJ1-4	-	TGTGCCATCAGTGGGGGGGGAGACGCAACTAATGAAAAACTGTTTTTT	CAISGGGDATNEKLFF
TRBD1	TRBV7-2	TRBJ2-2	few	TGTGCCAGCAGCTTATTGGGGCAGGGGGCTGGCACCGGGGAGCTGTTTTTT	CASSLLGQGAGTGELFF
TRBD2	TRBV6-5	TRBJ2-5	-	TGTGCCAGCAGACCCGGGGGGGGCAGAAAGACCCAGTACTTC	CASRPGGGRKTQYF
-	TRBV4-3	TRBJ1-1	-	TGCGCCAGCAGCCAAGATCGTAGGAACACTGAAGCTTTCTTT	CASSQDRRNTEAFF
-	TRBV6-1	TRBJ1-1	few	TGTGCCAGCAGTGAAAGGGAGGAGGCAGAAGCTTTCTTT	CASSEREEAEAFF
-	TRBV7-2	TRBJ2-4	-	TGTGCCAGCAGCCCGAGGGAGAGAAAAAACATTCAGTACTTC	CASSPRERKNIQYF
-	TRBV6-6	TRBJ1-4	-	TGTGCCAGCAGTGAGGACAGCTTTAATGAAAAACTGTTTTTT	CASSEDSFNEKLFF
TRBD1	TRBV29-1	TRBJ1-1	-	TGCAGCACCCGGGACAGCATGAACACTGAAGCTTTCTTT	CSTRDSMNTEAFF
TRBD1	TRBV27	TRBJ1-1	few	TGTGCCAGTTACAGGGGAAGGACTGAAGCTTTCTTT	CASYRGRTEAFF
-	TRBV28	TRBJ1-5	-	TGTGCCAGCAGTTCCCACTATGGCGGACAGCTATATAGCAATCAGCCCCAGCATTTT	CASSSHYGGQLYSNQPQHF
TRBD2	TRBV7-3	TRBJ2-1	-	TGTGCCAGCAGAACGGGACTAGCGGGGGGGCGGGAGCAGTTCTTC	CASRTGLAGGREQFF
TRBD2	TRBV10-1	TRBJ2-3	-	TGCGCCAGCAGTTGGACTAGCGGAGATACGCAGTATTTT	CASSWTSGDTQYF
-	TRBV7-2	TRBJ2-2	-	TGTGCCAGCAGCCCACCAAAGCAGACTTTGAACACCGGGGAGCTGTTTTTT	CASSPPKQTLNTGELFF
TRBD2	TRBV7-9	TRBJ2-1	-	TGTGCCAGCAGCTCCCCGGGACTAGCTAACAATGAGCAGTTCTTC	CASSSPGLANNEQFF
-	TRBV5-1	TRBJ2-3	-	TGCGCCAGCAGCTTTACAGGAGTAGATACGCAGTATTTT	CASSFTGVDTQYF
TRBD1	TRBV23-1	TRBJ1-2	-	TGCGCCAGCAGTCGTACAGGGGGCCGGGACGATTATGGCTACACCTTC	CASSRTGGRDDYGYTF
-	TRBV4-3	TRBJ2-1	once	TGCGCCAGCAGCGGAGGGGGGGGGAGCTCCTACAATGAGCAGTTCTTC	CASSGGGGSSYNEQFF
TRBD2	TRBV5-1	TRBJ2-5	-	TGCGCCAGCAGCCCGGGAGGGGGACAAGAGACCCAGTACTTC	CASSPGGGQETQYF
-	TRBV2	TRBJ1-5	-	TGTGCCAGCAGTCTACAGGGAACTCAGCCCCAGCATTTT	CASSLQGTQPQHF
-	TRBV6-5	TRBJ2-3	few	TGTGCCAGCAGTTACTCGTATAGCACAGATACGCAGTATTTT	CASSYSYSTDTQYF
TRBD1	TRBV10-3	TRBJ1-1	-	TGTGCCATCAGACCCTCCGGGACAGGGTCTGAAGCTTTCTTT	CAIRPSGTGSEAFF